Listed below are T cell receptor beta chains from one sample, sequenced in a study of blood T cell repertoires in COVID-19. Repertoires were generated with immunoSEQ multiplex PCR, while TCRdb's copy carries only in-frame clones and drops some. The sample contains 150,000 to 200,000 clones, roughly 87% of which appear only once. The sample consisted of peripheral blood. The receptors here all came from a woman aged 60-75 years with COVID-19, enrolled during active disease. Each CDR3 is given with its conserved first and last residue. A D gene is named only where the DNA matches it firmly. Size is stated for part of the rows, as once, few or many counts, or as a class when the clone is expanded.

D gene	CDR3 length	V gene	clone size	J gene	CDR3 protein	CDR3 DNA
TRBD1	15	TRBV3-1/TRBV3-2	once	TRBJ2-1	CASSSKGQGASEQFF	TGTGCCAGCAGTTCAAAGGGACAGGGGGCCTCCGAGCAGTTCTTC
TRBD2	15	TRBV28	few	TRBJ2-5	CASKGLAGRQETQYF	TGTGCCAGCAAGGGACTAGCGGGGAGGCAAGAGACCCAGTACTTC
.	15	TRBV7-2	.	TRBJ2-7	CASSLGGQSSYEQYF	TGTGCCAGCAGCTTAGGAGGTCAGTCCTCCTACGAGCAGTACTTC
TRBD1	16	TRBV28	.	TRBJ2-2	CASSFAGQGDTGELFF	TGTGCCAGCAGTTTTGCAGGACAGGGTGACACCGGGGAGCTGTTTTTT
.	13	TRBV4-1	few	TRBJ2-7	CASSQDSGYEQYF	TGCGCCAGCAGCCAAGATTCAGGCTACGAGCAGTACTTC
.	16	TRBV28	.	TRBJ2-2	CASSPRHRVQTGELFF	TGTGCCAGCAGCCCCCGCCACAGGGTACAGACCGGGGAGCTGTTTTTT
.	17	TRBV28	many	TRBJ1-5	CASSPIGGGIGNQPQHF	TGTGCCAGCAGTCCCATAGGCGGAGGGATCGGCAATCAGCCCCAGCATTTT
TRBD2	15	TRBV27	.	TRBJ2-1	CASSLEGLADNEQFF	TGTGCCAGCAGTTTAGAAGGGCTAGCGGACAATGAGCAGTTCTTC
.	14	TRBV3-1/TRBV3-2	once	TRBJ2-5	CASSQWTPEGTQYF	TGTGCCAGCAGCCAGTGGACCCCGGAGGGGACCCAGTACTTC
.	14	TRBV7-2	once	TRBJ2-3	CASSLQGSTDTQYF	TGTGCCAGCAGCTTGCAGGGATCCACAGATACGCAGTATTTT
.	16	TRBV6-4	.	TRBJ2-2	CASSDLTTLEGEELFF	TGTGCCAGCAGTGACCTTACTACCCTGGAGGGCGAGGAGCTGTTTTTT
.	16	TRBV9	.	TRBJ1-3	CASTGLGEWSGNTIYF	TGTGCCAGCACCGGCCTCGGAGAGTGGTCTGGAAACACCATATATTTT
.	14	TRBV6-6	.	TRBJ1-6	CASSYSEGSSPLHF	TGTGCCAGCAGTTACTCGGAGGGGAGTTCACCCCTCCACTTT